The T cell receptor (beta chain) described here comes from a study of tissue T cells after allogeneic stem cell transplantation. Study conclusions and caveats: Tissue-detected TCR repertoire was only partly captured by blood and spleen T cells. TCR repertoires tracked anatomic similarity, regardless of disease or transplant status.

Trimming left V 5 bases short and J 9 bases short, with 9 bases between. The length of the CDR3 is 11 residues. Per the germline V gene, CDR1 is SNHLY and CDR2 is FYNGKV (reference sequence). The time point is: mouse harvest day 7 after allogeneic transplant. Tail vein injection delivered 10^7 T-cell-depleted bone marrow cells and 10^6 splenic CD5+ T cells. Tissues came from B6→BALB/c major-mismatch GVHD mice at day 7 or 14. On this clone itself: Its antigen remains unknown. Gene names are the mouse ones. The missing CDR3 end, 1 residue past where the read stops, is filled in from the germline J gene.

Using immunoSEQ multiplex PCR, the repertoire was profiled, and TCRdb retains in-frame clones only, with some absent. The data show around 1,300 clones, 55% seen once. Source material: liver tissue. The TCR was taken from a female BALB/c mouse given C57BL/6 T cells with graft-versus-host disease after an allogeneic hematopoietic cell transplant. This chain connects TRBV3 to TRBJ2-5; D is perhaps TRBD1 (6 bases). The CDR3 protein is CASSATGTQYF. The covered CDR3 bases are TGTGCCAGCAGCGCCACAGGGACCCAGTAC.